Listed below are T cell receptor beta chains from one sample, sequenced in a study of blood T cell repertoires in COVID-19. TCRdb's table, derived via immunoSEQ multiplex PCR, lists solely in-frame clones and lacks some. There are 150,000 to 250,000 clones in the sample; roughly three quarters occur only once, and over 5% lies in the top ten. Sequencing was done on a sample of peripheral blood. Every receptor here comes from a woman in her thirties or forties with COVID-19, enrolled during active disease. CDR3s leave out the opening cysteine and the closing phenylalanine or tryptophan. The order of the fields is V gene, D gene, CDR3 length, CDR3 protein. D genes are given only for firm matches.

>TRBV30|.|12
ASPPKDRFYGYT
>TRBV18|.|12
ASSQTPFNQPQH
>TRBV18|.|13
ASSRDAGTQLGYT
>TRBV19|.|14
ASSIMSAGLRYEQY
>TRBV19|TRBD2|10
ASSTGLADFH
>TRBV7-9|TRBD1|13
ASSSQTGANQPQH
>TRBV5-6|.|12
ASSTLDRNSPLH
>TRBV5-6|.|12
ASSLTGLRDEAF
>TRBV4-1|.|12
ASSQGTDYQPQH
>TRBV30|TRBD1|13
AWRRAGGLQETQY
>TRBV9|TRBD1|12
ASSPRTGGTEAF
>TRBV29-1|TRBD2|13
SVSASGRKSYEQY
>TRBV7-3|.|11
ASSLTGKTEAF
>TRBV5-6|TRBD1|16
ASSRTIGQGKGSYEQY
>TRBV6-5|TRBD2|11
ASQGGGAEEQF
>TRBV21-1|.|17
ASSKAGTGDPTVTYEQY
>TRBV5-4|.|15
ASSLGFSGPGANVLT